The clone carrying this T cell receptor (beta chain) was seen just once. Its cognate antigen is unknown. Pooled together were second doses at about 4 or about 12 weeks. These data are taken from a study of T cell responses to AZD1222 COVID-19 vaccine. The method was immunoSEQ multiplex PCR; TCRdb's version includes in-frame clones alone and lacks a portion of them. In the table there are under 150,000 clones, 85% to 95% of which are singletons. General observations from the study: Only a handful of AZD1222 recipients, several in all, had baseline seropositivity. Reportedly, nearly half of unique spike TCRs recognized epitopes outside B.1.351/B.1.1.7 mutations.

The sample here was peripheral blood, taken 28 days after the second AZD1222 dose. The sequence was obtained from an adult who received the AZD1222 COVID-19 vaccine.

The CDR3 DNA reads as TGCGCCAGCAGCCGAGAAAACTATTCGGGGGACAATGAGCAGTTCTTC. This translates into CASSRENYSGDNEQFF. The V gene is TRBV4-1, the J gene TRBJ2-1; possible D gene TRBD2, 6 bases. Germline V lookup: CDR1 MGHRA, CDR2 YSYEKL. Trimming pared 4 bases from V and 5 bases from J, leaving 18 bases between. The CDR3 has 16 residues.